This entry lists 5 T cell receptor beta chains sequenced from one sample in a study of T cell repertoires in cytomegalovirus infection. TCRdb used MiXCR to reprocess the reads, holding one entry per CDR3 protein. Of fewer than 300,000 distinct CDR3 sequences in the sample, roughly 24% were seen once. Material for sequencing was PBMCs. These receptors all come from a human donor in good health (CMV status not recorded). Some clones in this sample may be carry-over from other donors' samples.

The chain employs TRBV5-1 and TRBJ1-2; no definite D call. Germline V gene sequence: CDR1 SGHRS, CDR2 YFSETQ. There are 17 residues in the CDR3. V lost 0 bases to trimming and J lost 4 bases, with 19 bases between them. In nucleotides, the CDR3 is TGCGCCAGCAGCTTGGCCAGTACAGAAGCAACAGTCTATGGCTACACCTTC. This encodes CASSLASTEATVYGYTF.

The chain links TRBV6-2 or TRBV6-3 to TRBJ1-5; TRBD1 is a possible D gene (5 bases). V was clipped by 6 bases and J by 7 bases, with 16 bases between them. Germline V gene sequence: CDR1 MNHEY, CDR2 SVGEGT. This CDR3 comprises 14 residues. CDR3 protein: CASSPTGGVQPQHF. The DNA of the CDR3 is TGTGCCAGCAGCCCTACAGGAGGTGTACAGCCCCAGCATTTT.

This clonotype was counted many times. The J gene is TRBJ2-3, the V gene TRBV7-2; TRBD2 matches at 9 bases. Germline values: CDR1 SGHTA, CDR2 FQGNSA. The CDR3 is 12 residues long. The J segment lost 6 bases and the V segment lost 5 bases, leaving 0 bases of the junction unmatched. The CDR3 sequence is CASSSGRDTQYF. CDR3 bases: TGTGCCAGCAGCAGCGGGAGGGATACGCAGTATTTT.

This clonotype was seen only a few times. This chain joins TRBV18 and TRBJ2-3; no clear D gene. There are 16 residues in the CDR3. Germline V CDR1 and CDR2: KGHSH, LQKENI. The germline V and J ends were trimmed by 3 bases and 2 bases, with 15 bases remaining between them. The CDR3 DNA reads TGTGCCAGCTCACCTCCCTCCGGACCGACCACAGATACGCAGTATTTT. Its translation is CASSPPSGPTTDTQYF.

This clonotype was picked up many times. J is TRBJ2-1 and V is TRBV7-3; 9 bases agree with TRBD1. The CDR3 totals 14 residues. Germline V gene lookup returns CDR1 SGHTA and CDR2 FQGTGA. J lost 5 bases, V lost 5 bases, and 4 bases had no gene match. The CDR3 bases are TGTGCCAGCAGCCGGGACAGGGCCCACAATGAGCAGTTCTTC. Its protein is CASSRDRAHNEQFF.